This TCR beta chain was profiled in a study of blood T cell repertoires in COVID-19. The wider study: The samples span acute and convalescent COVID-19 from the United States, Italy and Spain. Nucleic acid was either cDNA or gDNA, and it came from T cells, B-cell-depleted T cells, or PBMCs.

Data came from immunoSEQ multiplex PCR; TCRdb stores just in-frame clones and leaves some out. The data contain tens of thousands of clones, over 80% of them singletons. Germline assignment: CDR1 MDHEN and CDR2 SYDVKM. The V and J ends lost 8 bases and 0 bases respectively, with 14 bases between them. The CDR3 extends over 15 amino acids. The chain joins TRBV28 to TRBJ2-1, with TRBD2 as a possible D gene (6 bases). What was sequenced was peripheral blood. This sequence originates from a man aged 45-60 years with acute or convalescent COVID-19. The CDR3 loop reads CASAGAGSSYNEQFF. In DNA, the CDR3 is TGTGCCAGCGCCGGGGCGGGGAGCTCCTACAATGAGCAGTTCTTC.